Listed here is a single T cell receptor (beta chain). The sample is drawn from a study of blood T cell repertoires in COVID-19. Across the study: Acute-phase and convalescent COVID-19 samples originated in the United States, Italy and Spain. T cells, B-cell-depleted T cells, or PBMCs provided the cDNA or gDNA that served as material.

The junction had 8 bases not matched to a gene; V was cut back by 11 bases and J by 7 bases. Germline-derived CDR1 and CDR2 are SNHLY and FYNNEI. This CDR3 has 14 amino acids. Per the original methods: Amplification with reference gene primers provided the estimates of nucleated cell counts. Profiled with immunoSEQ multiplex PCR; TCRdb holds only in-frame clones, not every one. Clone size and the V and J calls come from that table; the DNA yielded D and trimming. This table holds roughly 150,000 clones, over 75% found once. This rearrangement joins TRBV2 to TRBJ2-1, with 13 bases aligning to TRBD2. This TCR came from a woman in her sixties with active COVID-19. What was sequenced was peripheral blood. The CDR3 DNA reads as TGTGCCGACTCCGGGACTAGCGGGATAAATGAGCAGTTCTTC. Translating it yields CADSGTSGINEQFF.